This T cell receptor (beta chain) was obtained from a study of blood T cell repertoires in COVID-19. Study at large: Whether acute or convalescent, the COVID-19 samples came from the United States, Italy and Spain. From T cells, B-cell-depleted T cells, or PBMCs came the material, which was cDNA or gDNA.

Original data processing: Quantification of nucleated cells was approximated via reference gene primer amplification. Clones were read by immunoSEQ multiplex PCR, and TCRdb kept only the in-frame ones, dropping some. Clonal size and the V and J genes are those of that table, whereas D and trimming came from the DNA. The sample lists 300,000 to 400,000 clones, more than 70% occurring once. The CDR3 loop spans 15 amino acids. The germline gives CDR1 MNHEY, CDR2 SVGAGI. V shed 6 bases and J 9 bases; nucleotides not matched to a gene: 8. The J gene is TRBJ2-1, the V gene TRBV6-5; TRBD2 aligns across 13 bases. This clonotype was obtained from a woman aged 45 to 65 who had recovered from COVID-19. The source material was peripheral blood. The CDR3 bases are TGTGCCAGCAGCCAGGGACTAGCGGGATCCGGTGAGCAGTTCTTC. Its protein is CASSQGLAGSGEQFF.